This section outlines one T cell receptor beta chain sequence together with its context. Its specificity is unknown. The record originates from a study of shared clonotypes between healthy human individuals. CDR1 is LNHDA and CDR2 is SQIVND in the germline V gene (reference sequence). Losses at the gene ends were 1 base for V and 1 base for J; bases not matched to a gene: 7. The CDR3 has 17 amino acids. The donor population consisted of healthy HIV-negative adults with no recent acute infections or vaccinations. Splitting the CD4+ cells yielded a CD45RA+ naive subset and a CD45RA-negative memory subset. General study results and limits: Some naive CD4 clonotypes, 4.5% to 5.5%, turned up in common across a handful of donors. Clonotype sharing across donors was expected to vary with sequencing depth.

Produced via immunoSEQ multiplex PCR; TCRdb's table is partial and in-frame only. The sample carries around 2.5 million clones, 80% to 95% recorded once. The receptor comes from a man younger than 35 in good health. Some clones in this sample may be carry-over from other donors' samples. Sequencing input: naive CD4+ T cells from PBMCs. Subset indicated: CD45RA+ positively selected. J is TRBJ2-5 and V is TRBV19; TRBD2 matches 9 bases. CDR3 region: CASSIGSSGVSQETQYF. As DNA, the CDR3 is TGTGCCAGTAGTATAGGGTCTAGCGGGGTGTCCCAAGAGACCCAGTACTTC. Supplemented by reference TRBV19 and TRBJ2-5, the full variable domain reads DGGITQSPKYLFRKEGQNVTLSCEQNLNHDAMYWYRQDPGQGLRLIYYSQIVNDFQKGDIAEGYSVSREKKESFPLTVTSAQKNPTAFYLCASSIGSSGVSQETQYFGPGTRLLVL.